Listed below are T cell receptor beta chains from one sample, sequenced in a study of OX40 agonist ivuxolimab in advanced cancers. Method: immunoSEQ multiplex PCR; TCRdb's copy keeps in-frame clones and lacks some. The sample contains approximately 70,000 clones, about 87% of which appear only once. Sequenced material: CD4+ or CD8+ T cells sorted from blood, taken in a trial of the OX40 agonist ivuxolimab. The receptors shown here come from an adult with an advanced solid tumor such as melanoma, head and neck, liver or kidney cancer. Each CDR3 is given with its conserved first and last residue. A D gene is named only where the DNA matches it firmly.

d_call,j_call,v_call,cdr3_aa
TRBD1,TRBJ2-7,TRBV28,CASSTAQGFPYEQYF
.,.,TRBV6-5,CASEASSYEQYF
.,TRBJ2-1,TRBV28,CASSGQNPSYNEQFF
.,TRBJ2-3,TRBV2,CASSEHKPSSTDTQYF
.,TRBJ2-3,TRBV4-2,CASSQALLERGDDTQYF
.,TRBJ1-2,TRBV28,CASSSGTDYGGYTF
TRBD2,TRBJ2-5,TRBV7-2,CASSLANAGGQETQYF
.,TRBJ1-3,TRBV10-2,CATRQENSGNTIYF
TRBD1,TRBJ1-1,TRBV6-1,CASSGATGALIEAFF
.,TRBJ1-1,TRBV7-2,CASSSDRNTEAFF
.,TRBJ2-2,TRBV6-1,CASNRLGQELFF
.,TRBJ1-5,TRBV7-2,CASSLAPAADSNQPQHF
TRBD1,TRBJ1-6,TRBV28,CASNRPGQGALTLHF
TRBD1,TRBJ2-7,TRBV6-5,CASSRLRTGTYEQYF
TRBD1,TRBJ2-7,TRBV19,CASSIGTGTYEQYF
.,TRBJ1-1,TRBV5-1,CASSLDGGRTRPEAFF
TRBD2,TRBJ2-2,TRBV19,CASSPGLAGGSNTGELFF
TRBD2,.,TRBV2,CASRLTSGPAYEQYF
.,TRBJ2-1,TRBV5-6,CASSIRVRSSYNEQFF
.,TRBJ1-1,TRBV6-1,CASSERPMGTEAFF
.,TRBJ1-5,TRBV19,CASSIDQGNNQPQHF
.,TRBJ1-2,TRBV11-3,CASSSGGEGYGYTF
.,TRBJ2-5,TRBV27,CASSQLGYQETQYF
.,TRBJ2-3,TRBV4-2,CASRRGVVGDTQYF
.,TRBJ2-2,TRBV7-8,CASSLLGAANTGELFF
.,TRBJ1-1,TRBV29-1,CSGNRGTFEAFF
.,TRBJ1-4,TRBV7-9,CASSLGGWGNEKLFF
.,TRBJ2-1,TRBV18,CASSPLAGDEQFF
.,TRBJ2-1,TRBV7-2,CASSPLAEEQFF
.,TRBJ2-1,TRBV5-1,CASSLAPTVQENEQFF
.,TRBJ2-7,TRBV5-5,CASSLGAGQQYF
.,TRBJ1-2,TRBV7-2,CASRRPYTF
.,TRBJ1-5,TRBV2,CATGGGPDQPQHF
.,TRBJ2-5,TRBV19,CASSWGQETQYF
.,TRBJ2-7,TRBV6-5,CASSYLQGDPHF
TRBD1,TRBJ1-6,TRBV19,CASSLTQGNNSPLHF
.,TRBJ1-1,TRBV19,CASSIVGVRANTEAFF
.,TRBJ2-7,TRBV20-1,CSARTSNEQYF
TRBD1,TRBJ1-2,TRBV25-1,CASRAQGANYGYTF
.,TRBJ1-1,TRBV28,CASSLATGTRQAFF
.,TRBJ2-7,TRBV5-4,CASSLGPGRDYEQYF
.,TRBJ2-7,TRBV4-3,CASSQDPLAVYEQYF
TRBD1,TRBJ2-1,TRBV10-1,CASSGGQGAYNEQFF
.,TRBJ2-2,TRBV5-1,CASSLTTGNTGELFF
TRBD1,TRBJ1-2,TRBV18,CASSLDRAQANYGYTF
.,TRBJ2-6,TRBV5-1,CASSLGVAGANVLTF